The following is a T cell receptor beta chain sequence with its context. Its specific antigen is unknown. There are no base qualities to consult, and no much larger clone falls within one base. According to the study, the label for this sample's time point signals: cells obtained before transplantation from donor or recipient. CD3+CD4+ and CD3+CD8+ populations were FACS-sorted from unstimulated pre-transplant donor and recipient cells taken from spleen or lymph nodes. Library creation used the immunoSEQ multiplex PCR assay. For most patients, genomic DNA was isolated with the Qiagen DNeasy Blood and Tissue Kit and sent frozen to Adaptive Biotechnologies for TCR sequencing. High-throughput TCR-beta CDR3 sequencing of genomic DNA from most patients was performed by Adaptive Biotechnologies. In the authors' own workflow: Adaptive's ImmunoSEQ software was the source of the TCR sequencing data for about 17 patients, while a few other patients were processed with MiXCR and VDJtools. To correct CD4 versus CD8 sorting errors, any sequence found in both subsets at a frequency ratio below 5:1 was removed. CDR3 nucleotide sequences shared by donor and recipient were removed because the origin of these sequences could not be assigned. At least 2-fold expansion over unstimulated cells and a minimum CFSE-low frequency of 0.002% (template counts) or 0.001% (read counts) were required for clones to be classified as alloreactive. Clones detected in sequenced pre-transplant spleen, lymph node, or MLR CFSE-low populations of the donor or recipient were defined as mappable. The cumulative frequency of alloreactive clones was calculated as a percentage of all sequences, weighted by copy number. Entries here come from immuneACCESS through TCRdb and include only in-frame sequences with V and J called. Some clones fail to appear in such tables; in the studies checked, an unresolved V gene covers under half of the shortfall, and the cause of the remainder is unknown. Clone size and the V and J calls come from that table; the DNA yielded D and trimming. The sample data list fewer than 65,000 clones, and around 89% of these were observed just once. 0.5% to 0.65% of the sample is held by the ten biggest clonotypes.

This sample stems from a study of graft-versus-host responses after intestinal transplantation (dated by TCRdb to the early 2020s). Context from the whole study: Multivisceral, liver-intestinal, or isolated intestinal transplants were received by the recipients. Rather than going through the commercial service, samples from a few later patients were sequenced in-house on an Illumina MiSeq and processed with MiXCR. After intestinal transplantation, graft-versus-host and host-versus-graft alloreactive T cell clones in the graft, circulation and bone marrow were tracked using bulk TCR-beta CDR3 sequencing. Donor T cell macrochimerism was defined as a peak of at least 4% donor T cells among recipient peripheral blood mononuclear cells. The cohort enrolled some 23 intestinal transplant recipients, one of whom was a retransplant, and 3 patients without pretransplant specimens were excluded. Anti-thymocyte globulin induction was given to all recipients, followed by maintenance tacrolimus and steroids for approximately three years. To identify alloreactive clones, pre-transplant mixed lymphocyte reaction products were sequenced and then compared with unstimulated pre-transplant donor and recipient T cells. General findings and caveats noted by the study authors: GvH clones were detected in recipient bone marrow, and some of these GvH clones were observed earlier in ileal mucosa or blood, consistent with an intestinal mucosal origin. The relatively low number and heterogeneity of intestinal transplant patients limited the conclusions. Early after transplant, declines in HvG clones were associated with peak levels of circulating GvH clones. In patients with donor T cell macrochimerism, the allografts had high GvH to HvG T cell clonal ratios.

Unmatched junction bases come to 4, with V trimmed by 1 base and J by 5 bases. CDR3 length: 15 amino acids, cysteine to phenylalanine. Only the CDR3 DNA stays, 45 bases, in frame from base 1. The germline V gene specifies SGHDT as CDR1 and YYEEEE as CDR2. The sequenced sample was unstimulated CD4+ T cells sorted from spleen or lymph node cells, obtained before transplant. The chain is made from TRBV5-6 and TRBJ2-7; TRBD1 fits 12 bases in the junction. The receptor was derived from a human donor who was the organ donor for an intestinal transplant. In nucleotides, the sequence is TGTGCCAGCAGCTTGCTTGGGACAGGGGGCGACGAGCAGTACTTC. It encodes CASSLLGTGGDEQYF.